This T cell receptor beta chain was identified during a study of siplizumab effects on memory and regulatory T cells. Study observations and caveats: Proliferating clones, CD4+ or CD8+, lacked an assignable naive or memory phenotype in roughly 75-96% of cases. It seemed that naive T cells were more diverse than memory cells and were major contributors to the alloresponse. Solely a minor proportion of alloreactive clones could be assigned to unstimulated subsets. A significant reduction in alloreactive sequences traceable to unstimulated CD4+ memory cells was produced by siplizumab.

With respect to this clone: Its antigen remains unidentified. The sample holds other DNA sequences that translate to the same CDR3.

Trimming took 3 bases from V and 2 from J, leaving 7 bases between them. Germline V lookup: CDR1 SNHLY, CDR2 FYNNEI. The CDR3 runs 13 residues. Sequenced by immunoSEQ multiplex PCR; TCRdb stores in-frame clones only, minus some. The table has some 110,000 clones, around 94% seen once. This chain connects TRBV2 to TRBJ2-5; possibly TRBD1 or TRBD2 for D (5 bases each). This clonotype originated in a human donor in good health. The sample was non-Treg CD4+ T cells sorted from blood. The CDR3 DNA reads as TGTGCCAGCAGTGATGGGGGACAAGAGACCCAGTACTTC. As protein: CASSDGGQETQYF. The entire variable domain, with the rest obtained from reference TRBV2 and TRBJ2-5, is as follows: EPEVTQTPSHQVTQMGQEVILRCVPISNHLYFYWYRQILGQKVEFLVSFYNNEISEKSEIFDDQFSVERPDGSNFTLKIRSTKLEDSAMYFCASSDGGQETQYFGPGTRLLVL.